The 24 T cell receptor beta chains given below trace back to one sample, sequenced in a study of T cell repertoires and HLA-DP antigens. No cognate antigen is known for these TCRs. Sequencing used immunoSEQ multiplex PCR; TCRdb keeps in-frame clones, though not all of them. The table shows some 120,000 clones, with about 91% occurring only once. Sequenced input: CD4+ T cells from PBMCs. The receptors originated from a woman younger than 30 in good health and CMV-seronegative.

The rearrangement links TRBV11-2 to TRBJ1-5; D remains ambiguous. The germline V and J ends were trimmed by 0 bases and 5 bases, with 17 bases remaining between them. The CDR3 sequence is 17 residues long. Germline V gene lookup returns CDR1 SGHAT and CDR2 FQNNGV. DNA of the CDR3: TGTGCCAGCAGCTTAGATGCGTGGGCAAGGAGCGATCAGCCCCAGCATTTT. Translating it yields CASSLDAWARSDQPQHF.

In this sample, this clone turned up once. The chain uses TRBV6-1 and TRBJ2-7; D not resolved. CDR3 length equals 14 residues. Trimming took off 5 bases at V and 2 bases at J, with 13 bases between the two ends. Germline-derived CDR1 and CDR2 are MNHNS and SASEGT. The CDR3 DNA is TGTGCCAGCAGTTTGCAGGCTGGAGCCTACGAGCAGTACTTC. The encoded protein is CASSLQAGAYEQYF.

This clone came up a few times. CDR3 DNA: TGCGCCAGCAGCCAAAACCGACTAGTATCCGATACGCAGTATTTT. This codes for CASSQNRLVSDTQYF. The chain has TRBV4-1 and TRBJ2-3; tentative D call: TRBD2 (6 bases). Trimming took 2 bases from V and 6 from J, leaving 15 bases between them. CDR3 length: 15 residues. The germline CDR1 and CDR2 sequences are MGHRA and YSYEKL.

The rearrangement uses TRBV7-8 and TRBJ1-1; no definite D call. Germline V gives CDR1 SGHVS, CDR2 FQNEAQ. V shed 7 bases and J shed 1 base, with 13 bases lying between them. CDR3 length: 14 amino acids. CDR3 residues: CASIQEEQNTEAFF. CDR3 in DNA: TGTGCCAGCATCCAAGAGGAGCAGAACACTGAAGCTTTCTTT.

The genes are TRBV6-5 and TRBJ2-2; 9 bases line up with TRBD1. Trimming removed 6 bases from V and 6 bases from J; junction bases left unmatched: 8. CDR1 is MNHEY, CDR2 SVGAGI, per germline. The length of the CDR3 is 15 residues. The CDR3 is CASSRPGQGAGELFF. The CDR3 bases are TGTGCCAGCAGCCGTCCGGGACAGGGCGCCGGGGAGCTGTTTTTT.

The chain links TRBV9 to TRBJ2-3; the D call may be TRBD1 or TRBD2 (5 bases each). Trimming cost V 3 bases and J 2 bases, with 22 bases left between them. CDR3 size: 18 residues. Germline V gene lookup returns CDR1 SGDLS and CDR2 YYNGEE. The CDR3, as DNA: TGTGCCAGCAGCGGTACGGGGCCAGGGAGTCTTCCCACAGATACGCAGTATTTT. This translates into CASSGTGPGSLPTDTQYF.

The chain combines TRBV11-2 with TRBJ2-1; no definite D call. From germline, CDR1 is SGHAT and CDR2 FQNNGV. The CDR3 runs to 18 residues. Between the trimmed V and J ends, which lost 5 bases and 0 bases, there was a span of 20 bases. CDR3 nucleotide sequence: TGTGCCAGCAGCCCCCGCGGAGCTGAAATTAGCTCCTACAATGAGCAGTTCTTC. Its translation: CASSPRGAEISSYNEQFF.

The chain is built from TRBV28 and TRBJ1-2; 7 nucleotides agree with TRBD1. The CDR3 runs 15 residues. In germline, CDR1 is MDHEN, CDR2 SYDVKM. Losses at the gene ends were 2 bases for V and 4 bases for J; bases not matched to a gene: 7. The CDR3 DNA is TGTGCCAGCAGTTTAGGGGCAGGGGGTGCCTATGGCTACACCTTC. This sequence encodes CASSLGAGGAYGYTF.

This chain uses TRBV6-6 with TRBJ2-7; a possible D gene is TRBD2 (6 bases). V shed 8 bases and J shed 2 bases, with 19 bases lying between them. Germline assignment: CDR1 MNHNY and CDR2 SVGAGI (reference sequence). This CDR3 spans 15 amino acids. The CDR3 DNA follows: TGTGCCAGCCGTCCGGCTAGGAGGGATCCCTACGAGCAGTACTTC. Protein product: CASRPARRDPYEQYF.

The chain joins TRBV10-1 to TRBJ2-7; 7 nucleotides agree with TRBD1. There are 13 residues in the CDR3. Germline V gene lookup returns CDR1 WNHNN and CDR2 SYGVQD (reference sequence). Trimming cost V 6 bases and J 6 bases; bases outside gene matches: 8. The CDR3 nucleotides read TGCGCCAGCAGCGCGGACAGGTACTCCGAGCAGTACTTC. Protein sequence: CASSADRYSEQYF.

The chain carries TRBV5-8 and TRBJ1-4, with 7 bases fitting TRBD1. Germline CDR1 is SGHTS and CDR2 is YDEGEE. This CDR3 contains 15 residues. Unmatched junction bases numbered 5, after V lost 3 bases and J lost 3 bases. For the CDR3, the DNA is TGTGCCAGCAGCTCCCAGGGGGGCCCTAATGAAAAACTGTTTTTT. Translated, it gives CASSSQGGPNEKLFF.

The V gene is TRBV5-6, the J gene TRBJ2-7; D possibly matches TRBD1 or TRBD2 (5 bases each). Between the trimmed V and J ends, which lost 4 bases and 2 bases, there was a span of 16 bases. The CDR3 runs to 15 residues. Germline V gene lookup returns CDR1 SGHDT and CDR2 YYEEEE. The CDR3 DNA reads as TGTGCCAGCAGCATCCCCGGGACCCCCCCCTACGAGCAGTACTTC. Residues: CASSIPGTPPYEQYF.

This sequence joins TRBV9 and TRBJ1-4; D is unresolved. This CDR3 is built from 13 residues. The V gene lost 4 bases and the J gene lost 10 bases, with 14 bases spanning the gap. Germline V gene data show CDR1 as SGDLS and CDR2 as YYNGEE. CDR3 DNA sequence: TGTGCCAGCAGCCCTTGGCCGAGTGGAAAACTGTTTTTT. Its translation: CASSPWPSGKLFF.

This rearrangement joins TRBV7-9 to TRBJ2-1; D possibly corresponds to TRBD2 (5 bases). CDR3 length: 14 residues. Per germline, CDR1 SEHNR and CDR2 FQNEAQ (reference sequence). V was shortened by 1 base and J by 9 bases, with 13 bases between the two germline ends. In nucleotides, the CDR3 is TGTGCCAGCAGCTTAGGGACTCCACCTGTTGAGCAGTTCTTC. This encodes CASSLGTPPVEQFF. Using reference TRBV7-9 and TRBJ2-1 for the parts outside the CDR3, the full variable domain is DTGVSQNPRHKITKRGQNVTFRCDPISEHNRLYWYRQTLGQGPEFLTYFQNEAQLEKSRLLSDRFSAERPKGSFSTLEIQRTEQGDSAMYLCASSLGTPPVEQFFGPGTRLTVL.

This CDR3 reads CASSRDRQGSTEAFF. The CDR3 DNA is TGTGCCAGCAGCAGAGATAGACAGGGGTCCACTGAAGCTTTCTTT. J is TRBJ1-1 and V is TRBV5-4; 8 bases agree with TRBD1. Germline CDR1 is SGHNT and CDR2 is YYREEE (reference sequence). Trimming took 4 bases from V and 4 from J; bases not matched to a gene: 9. This CDR3 has 15 residues. Combining the CDR3 with reference TRBV5-4 and TRBJ1-1 gives the whole variable domain ETGVTQSPTHLIKTRGQQVTLRCSSQSGHNTVSWYQQALGQGPQFIFQYYREEENGRGNFPPRFSGLQFPNYSSELNVNALELDDSALYLCASSRDRQGSTEAFFGQGTRLTVV.

This chain connects TRBV6-6 to TRBJ1-5, with 11 bases lining up with TRBD1. The CDR3 has 16 amino acids. The germline CDR1 and CDR2 sequences are MNHNY and SVGAGI (reference sequence). The V and J ends lost 1 base and 5 bases, in that order; junction bases with no gene match: 4. The CDR3 sequence: CASSYFGQGADQPQHF. CDR3 DNA: TGTGCCAGCAGTTACTTCGGACAGGGGGCGGATCAGCCCCAGCATTTT.

The V gene is TRBV19, the J gene TRBJ2-5; 10 nucleotides agree with TRBD1. The CDR3 spans 14 residues. Germline CDR1 LNHDA, CDR2 SQIVND (reference sequence). V trimming: 9 bases; J trimming: 8 bases; junction bases outside the gene matches: 12. CDR3 DNA: TGTGCCAGGGTACGTCTCCGGGACAGGGGAACCCAGTACTTC. It specifies CARVRLRDRGTQYF.

This clone was counted a single time. This rearrangement joins TRBV5-1 to TRBJ2-3; 7 bases are a match to TRBD1. This CDR3 region has 13 residues. Trimming at V came to 6 bases and at J to 4 bases, leaving 5 bases not matched to a gene. CDR1 and CDR2 (germline): SGHRS, YFSETQ. This CDR3 reads CASNPQGSDTQYF. The CDR3 nucleotides are TGCGCCAGCAACCCACAGGGGTCAGATACGCAGTATTTT.

The V call is TRBV29-1, the J call TRBJ2-3; D gene unclear. The germline V gene has CDR1 SQVTM and CDR2 ANQGSEA. V lost 6 bases and J lost 4, with 11 bases in between. The CDR3 contains 12 residues. The CDR3 is CSVAGSADTQYF. DNA of the CDR3: TGCAGCGTCGCCGGCAGTGCAGATACGCAGTATTTT.

The chain combines TRBV7-2 with TRBJ1-2; possible D gene TRBD1, 5 bases. V lost 5 bases and J 8 bases, leaving 15 bases between the germline ends. The germline gives CDR1 SGHTA, CDR2 FQGNSA. The CDR3 loop spans 13 amino acids. CDR3 loop: CASSQQVPSGYTF. The CDR3 coding sequence is TGTGCCAGCAGCCAACAGGTACCCTCCGGCTACACCTTC.

V is TRBV23-1 and J is TRBJ2-4; 7 bases line up with TRBD1. TRBV23-1 is filed as an ORF, its function uncertain. Losses at the gene ends were 0 bases for V and 3 bases for J; bases not matched to a gene: 8. This CDR3 comprises 17 residues. The CDR3: CASSQSRQGVYKNIQYF. CDR3 in DNA: TGCGCCAGCAGTCAATCAAGACAGGGTGTATACAAAAACATTCAGTACTTC.

This rearrangement joins TRBV7-9 to TRBJ1-5; maybe TRBD1 (6 bases). V was trimmed by 1 base and J by 0 bases, leaving 13 bases between them. Germline V gene lookup returns CDR1 SEHNR and CDR2 FQNEAQ (reference sequence). The CDR3 has 17 amino acids. DNA of the CDR3: TGTGCCAGCAGCTTAGTTCTGGGGGCGGATAGCAATCAGCCCCAGCATTTT. This gives the protein CASSLVLGADSNQPQHF.

The chain carries TRBV18 and TRBJ1-1; 9 bases are shared with TRBD1. Looked up from germline, CDR1 is KGHSH and CDR2 is LQKENI. CDR3 size: 16 residues. Unmatched junction bases numbered 8, after V lost 1 base and J lost 5 bases. The CDR3 reads CASSPLRQGVATEAFF. The CDR3 DNA reads TGTGCCAGCTCACCACTAAGACAGGGGGTGGCAACTGAAGCTTTCTTT.

The rearrangement joins TRBV6-1 to TRBJ2-3, with 9 bases matching TRBD2. Per germline, CDR1 MNHNS and CDR2 SASEGT. V trimming: 6 bases; J trimming: 2 bases; junction bases outside the gene matches: 6. CDR3 length: 15 residues. Here the CDR3 DNA reads TGTGCCAGCAGCCTGGGACTAGCTGTCACAGATACGCAGTATTTT. Protein product: CASSLGLAVTDTQYF.